These 20 T cell receptor beta chains were sequenced from one sample in a study of CD8+ T cells in alopecia areata. Sequencing templates came from extracted RNA that was reverse transcribed into cDNA. Assay: immunoSEQ multiplex PCR; the TCRdb copy retains only in-frame clones and omits some. The sample includes about 13,000 clones, roughly 54% of them seen just once. Five or six patients had their CD4+ cells sorted into CD25+CD127- cells. Sequencing was performed on CD4+ Tregs sorted from blood. All receptors derive from a human donor with alopecia areata.

This clone is categorized as medium-sized. The chain couples TRBV5-1 to TRBJ2-7, with D perhaps assigned TRBD1 or TRBD2 (5 bases each). CDR1 and CDR2 from the germline V gene are SGHRS and YFSETQ. The V gene lost 3 bases and the J gene lost 0 bases, with 7 bases spanning the gap. The CDR3 is 13 residues long. CDR3 loop: CASSSGTSYEQYF. CDR3 DNA: TGCGCCAGCAGCTCCGGGACCTCCTACGAGCAGTACTTC.

This CDR3 reads CASSLGGTQPQHF. In nucleotides, the CDR3 is TGTGCCAGCTCGCTAGGGGGCACTCAGCCCCAGCATTTT. The chain uses TRBV28 and TRBJ1-5; 7 bases map to TRBD1. Trimming at V came to 8 bases and at J to 6 bases, leaving 7 bases not matched to a gene. In germline, CDR1 is MDHEN, CDR2 SYDVKM. CDR3 length: 13 residues. The entire variable domain, with the rest obtained from reference TRBV28 and TRBJ1-5, is as follows: DVKVTQSSRYLVKRTGEKVFLECVQDMDHENMFWYRQDPGLGLRLIYFSYDVKMKEKGDIPEGYSVSREKKERFSLILESASTNQTSMYLCASSLGGTQPQHFGDGTRLSIL.

This sequence joins TRBV18 and TRBJ2-5; 7 nucleotides agree with TRBD2. The junction had 10 bases not matched to a gene; V was cut back by 1 base and J by 2 bases. In germline, CDR1 is KGHSH, CDR2 LQKENI. The CDR3 totals 17 residues. The DNA of the CDR3 is TGTGCCAGCTCACCACTTTTGGCTAGCGGAGGACAAGAGACCCAGTACTTC. This translates into CASSPLLASGGQETQYF.

V and J are TRBV29-1 and TRBJ2-1; TRBD2 might be the D (6 bases). The V gene's germline CDR1 is SQVTM and CDR2 ANQGSEA. Trimming removed 1 base at V and 10 bases at J, with 14 bases between. The CDR3 has 13 amino acids. The CDR3 nucleotides are TGCAGCGTTGAAGTGATCCGGGGAGGCGAGCAGTTCTTC. Translation: CSVEVIRGGEQFF.

This rearrangement joins TRBV6-6 to TRBJ2-3; a weak D match, TRBD1 (6 bases). This CDR3 comprises 15 residues. The V gene lost 0 bases and the J gene lost 7 bases, with 14 bases spanning the gap. Looked up from germline, CDR1 is MNHNY and CDR2 is SVGAGI (reference sequence). The CDR3 sequence is CASSYSGGFSNTQYF. Written as DNA, the CDR3 is TGTGCCAGCAGTTACTCAGGGGGTTTTTCAAATACGCAGTATTTT.

V is TRBV6-6 and J is TRBJ1-5; 8 bases fit TRBD1. The V segment lost 5 bases and the J segment 3 bases; nucleotides outside the gene matches: 3. The length of the CDR3 is 14 residues. Germline V gives CDR1 MNHNY, CDR2 SVGAGI (reference sequence). This CDR3 is CASSRTGNNQPQHF. In nucleotides, the CDR3 is TGTGCCAGCAGTCGGACAGGGAACAATCAGCCCCAGCATTTT.

The chain is built from TRBV27 and TRBJ2-3, with no clear D. CDR1 is MNHEY, CDR2 SMNVEV, per germline (reference sequence). V dropped 3 bases and J dropped 7 bases, with 14 bases sitting between them. The CDR3 is made up of 14 amino acids. The CDR3 region has the DNA TGTGCCAGCAGTTTTCAGGTAGCCCGGCATACGCAGTATTTT. Translating gives CASSFQVARHTQYF.

The chain uses TRBV6-4 and TRBJ2-2; 8 bases fit TRBD1. Germline lookup yields CDR1 MRHNA and CDR2 SNTAGT. The CDR3 extends over 15 amino acids. J gave up 6 bases and V 6 bases, and 9 bases lay outside the gene matches. The CDR3: CASSVETGVSGELFF. CDR3 DNA sequence: TGTGCCAGCAGCGTCGAGACAGGGGTATCCGGGGAGCTGTTTTTT.

The chain couples TRBV7-9 to TRBJ1-1; the match to TRBD1 covers 9 bases. Trimming removed 5 bases from V and 6 bases from J; junction bases left unmatched: 4. CDR1 and CDR2 from the germline V gene are SEHNR and FQNEAQ (reference sequence). This CDR3 region has 13 residues. The DNA of the CDR3 is TGTGCCAGCAGCCGGACAGGGGTTGCTGAAGCTTTCTTT. Residues: CASSRTGVAEAFF.

The rearrangement joins TRBV5-4 to TRBJ2-1, with 9 bases aligning to TRBD2. The V gene end was trimmed by 0 bases and the J gene end by 7 bases; junction bases not matched to a gene: 8. The CDR3 is 16 residues long. Germline lookup yields CDR1 SGHNT and CDR2 YYREEE (reference sequence). The CDR3 is CASSLESGRMRNEQFF. CDR3 coding DNA: TGTGCCAGCAGCTTGGAAAGCGGGAGGATGAGGAATGAGCAGTTCTTC.

About this clone itself: An end of the junction differs from the germline gene, which may be a read error. This chain links TRBV7-3 with TRBJ2-1, with 11 bases aligning to TRBD1. The CDR3 has 17 amino acids. Looked up from germline, CDR1 is SGHTA and CDR2 is FQGTGA. Here the CDR3 DNA reads TGTGCCAGCGGCTTAATGGTTTTGGGACAGGGGGGCGGTGAGCAGTTCTTC. This codes for CASGLMVLGQGGGEQFF.

The rearrangement links TRBV5-1 to TRBJ1-2; D perhaps matches TRBD1 (5 bases). Trimming left V 0 bases short and J 7 bases short, with 10 bases between. The CDR3 is 13 residues long. Germline loops: CDR1 SGHRS, CDR2 YFSETQ. CDR3 in amino acids: CASSLAGDGGYTF. CDR3 bases: TGCGCCAGCAGCTTGGCGGGGGACGGTGGCTACACCTTC.

The gene calls are TRBV6-1 and TRBJ2-5; D gene ambiguous. The CDR3 spans 15 residues. In germline, CDR1 is MNHNS, CDR2 SASEGT. The V and J ends lost 7 bases and 10 bases respectively, with 25 bases between them. For the CDR3, the DNA is TGTGCCAGCAAGAGAGCTCCCAGATTCTACGGTGACCAGTACTTC. Its translation: CASKRAPRFYGDQYF.

The genes are TRBV6-1 and TRBJ2-7, with D uncertain. V was trimmed by 6 bases and J by 1 base, leaving 7 bases between them. Per germline, CDR1 MNHNS and CDR2 SASEGT. This CDR3 is built from 12 residues. The CDR3 spells CASSPASYEQYF. CDR3 DNA: TGTGCCAGCAGCCCGGCTTCCTACGAGCAGTACTTC.

J is TRBJ2-7 and V is TRBV7-6, with unresolved D. Trimming stripped 5 bases from V and 4 bases from J, with 12 bases between. Germline CDR1 SGHVS, CDR2 FNYEAQ. The CDR3 sequence is 13 residues long. The CDR3 region is CASSRHRTYEQYF. CDR3 DNA: TGTGCCAGCAGCAGACATAGGACGTACGAGCAGTACTTC.

This chain links TRBV28 with TRBJ2-3; D is unclear. Germline CDR1 and CDR2: MDHEN and SYDVKM. V lost 7 bases and J lost 4, with 15 bases in between. This CDR3 spans 14 amino acids. The CDR3 sequence is CASNRNVKPDTQYF. As DNA, the CDR3 is TGTGCCAGCAATAGGAACGTCAAACCAGATACGCAGTATTTT.

This chain joins TRBV5-1 and TRBJ2-7, with TRBD1 matching over 8 bases. Germline CDR1 and CDR2: SGHRS and YFSETQ. Unmatched junction bases numbered 3, after V lost 0 bases and J lost 1 base. The CDR3 loop spans 15 amino acids. The CDR3 is CASSLGQGASYEQYF. Written as DNA, the CDR3 is TGCGCCAGCAGCTTGGGGCAGGGGGCGTCCTACGAGCAGTACTTC.

The J gene is TRBJ2-7, the V gene TRBV5-1, with a tentative D call TRBD2 (6 bases). The germline CDR1 and CDR2 sequences are SGHRS and YFSETQ. V lost 0 bases, J lost 6 bases, and 22 bases lay in between. The CDR3 is made up of 17 amino acids. CDR3 sequence reads: CASSLDPRNGSLGEQYF. The DNA for the CDR3 is TGCGCCAGCAGCTTGGATCCGCGGAACGGGAGTCTCGGCGAGCAGTACTTC.

The rearrangement uses TRBV19 and TRBJ1-1; unclear D gene. V shed 5 bases and J shed 0 bases, with 10 bases lying between them. This CDR3 has 14 amino acids. Looked up from germline, CDR1 is LNHDA and CDR2 is SQIVND (reference sequence). CDR3 loop: CASSLGLMNTEAFF. The CDR3 DNA sequence: TGTGCCAGTAGTTTAGGACTGATGAACACTGAAGCTTTCTTT.

The chain employs TRBV18 and TRBJ1-3; unclear D gene. CDR3 length equals 18 residues. Germline V lookup: CDR1 KGHSH, CDR2 LQKENI. The V gene lost 4 bases and the J gene lost 0 bases, with 19 bases spanning the gap. The CDR3 nucleotides are TGTGCCAGCTCACTAACCACGTCTCTAGGCCTCTCTGGAAACACCATATATTTT. It codes for CASSLTTSLGLSGNTIYF.